The 8 T cell receptor beta chains reported below all come from one sample, sequenced in a study of shared clonotypes between healthy human individuals. TCRdb's table, derived via immunoSEQ multiplex PCR, lists solely in-frame clones and lacks some. The table records 1.6 million or so clones, about 98.5% of them present only once. Sample: naive CD4+ T cells sorted from blood. The subset was: CD45RA+ positively selected. The receptor set was obtained from a man aged 25 to 40 in good health.

The chain carries TRBV19 and TRBJ1-2, with a weak D call TRBD1 (6 bases). Germline CDR1 reads LNHDA; CDR2 reads SQIVND (reference sequence). The V end was cut by 6 bases, the J end by 4 bases, with 18 bases between. CDR3 length: 15 amino acids. CDR3 nucleotide sequence: TGTGCCAGTAGCGGGATCCACGCAGGGGCCTATGGCTACACCTTC. This translates into CASSGIHAGAYGYTF.

The chain couples TRBV29-1 to TRBJ1-3; no firm D call. Deletions cut 4 bases from V and 2 bases from J, with 9 bases between. The CDR3 covers 13 residues. Germline assignment: CDR1 SQVTM and CDR2 ANQGSEA. In nucleotides, the CDR3 is TGCAGCGTTGCTCAGGAGGCTGGAAACACCATATATTTT. Protein sequence: CSVAQEAGNTIYF. Variable domain in full (rest from reference TRBV29-1 and TRBJ1-3): SAVISQKPSRDICQRGTSLTIQCQVDSQVTMMFWYRQQPGQSLTLIATANQGSEATYESGFVIDKFPISRPNLTFSTLTVSNMSPEDSSIYLCSVAQEAGNTIYFGEGSWLTVV.

The chain carries TRBV7-9 and TRBJ2-7; D gene unclear. Trimming cost V 1 base and J 4 bases, with 11 bases left between them. The CDR3 length is 14 residues. The germline CDR1 and CDR2 sequences are SEHNR and FQNEAQ (reference sequence). The CDR3: CASSLGSPNYEQYF. As DNA, the CDR3 is TGTGCCAGCAGCTTAGGTTCACCTAATTACGAGCAGTACTTC.

The CDR3 spells CASSPRTSGSNTDTQYF. Written as DNA, the CDR3 is TGTGCCAGCAGCCCACGGACTAGCGGGAGTAACACAGATACGCAGTATTTT. The chain couples TRBV14 to TRBJ2-3, with 13 nucleotides matching TRBD2. Germline values: CDR1 SGHDN, CDR2 FVKESK. The CDR3 is 17 residues long. J was trimmed by 2 bases and V by 4 bases; bases with no gene match: 6.

The chain combines TRBV7-9 with TRBJ2-2; D is perhaps TRBD2 (6 bases). CDR3 length: 18 amino acids. V lost 5 bases, J lost 0 bases, and 19 bases lay in between. The germline gives CDR1 SEHNR, CDR2 FQNEAQ (reference sequence). This CDR3 is CASSPVGTQLANTGELFF. In DNA, the CDR3 is TGTGCCAGCAGCCCAGTAGGGACTCAACTCGCGAACACCGGGGAGCTGTTTTTT.

This chain joins TRBV5-1 and TRBJ1-1; maybe TRBD1 (6 bases). Germline V gene lookup returns CDR1 SGHRS and CDR2 YFSETQ. Trimming cost V 2 bases and J 1 base, with 9 bases left between them. The length of the CDR3 is 14 residues. CDR3 amino acids: CASSFPGQNTEAFF. The CDR3 coding sequence is TGCGCCAGCAGCTTCCCGGGACAGAACACTGAAGCTTTCTTT.

Only one count was recorded for this clone. The chain uses TRBV6-1 and TRBJ2-7; 10 bases are shared with TRBD1. From germline, CDR1 is MNHNS and CDR2 SASEGT. The junction had 3 bases not matched to a gene; V was cut back by 4 bases and J by 0 bases. This CDR3 has 15 amino acids. CDR3 sequence (DNA): TGTGCCAGCAGTGGAAGGACAGGGGGCTCCTACGAGCAGTACTTC. This translates into CASSGRTGGSYEQYF.

This chain uses TRBV7-6 with TRBJ2-7, with D perhaps TRBD2 (6 bases). CDR3 length equals 13 residues. In germline, CDR1 is SGHVS, CDR2 FNYEAQ. Trimming pared 4 bases from V and 4 bases from J, leaving 11 bases between. Here the CDR3 reads CASSYRDSYEQYF. DNA for the CDR3: TGTGCCAGCAGCTACCGGGACTCGTACGAGCAGTACTTC.